This is a list of T cell receptor beta chains from one sample in a study of cytomegalovirus exposure and HLA in healthy donors. The repertoire was sequenced with immunoSEQ multiplex PCR; TCRdb's copy has only in-frame clones and lacks some. This table holds 140,000 to 150,000 clones, just under 75% found once. The source material was PBMCs. The receptor set was obtained from a woman between 18 and 29 years old in good health and CMV-seronegative. Both conserved end residues are part of each CDR3. The order of the fields is CDR3 DNA, CDR3 protein, D gene, V gene, clone size, J gene. D genes are given only for firm matches. Size values are once, few and many counts, or a class for expanded clones, and some rows have none.

CDR3 DNA: TGTGCCAGCAGCCCAGGCCGGAGAGGACAGGGGGGAGAGACCCAGTACTTC
CDR3 protein: CASSPGRRGQGGETQYF
D gene: TRBD1
V gene: TRBV4-2
clone size: once
J gene: TRBJ2-5

CDR3 DNA: TGTGCCACCAGCAAGGGGTCTACTAATGAAAAACTGTTTTTT
CDR3 protein: CATSKGSTNEKLFF
D gene: .
V gene: TRBV15
clone size: .
J gene: TRBJ1-4

CDR3 DNA: TGTGCCTGGAGTCCTTTAGCGGGAGGGCGGTATTTTGAGCAGTTCTTC
CDR3 protein: CAWSPLAGGRYFEQFF
D gene: TRBD2
V gene: TRBV30
clone size: .
J gene: TRBJ2-1

CDR3 DNA: TGTGCCAGCAGCAAACAGGGGAACCATAATTCACCCCTCCACTTT
CDR3 protein: CASSKQGNHNSPLHF
D gene: TRBD1
V gene: TRBV5-5
clone size: .
J gene: TRBJ1-6

CDR3 DNA: TGCGCCAGCAGCTTGGAGGGAAGGGGTTCACCCCTCCACTTT
CDR3 protein: CASSLEGRGSPLHF
D gene: .
V gene: TRBV5-1
clone size: .
J gene: TRBJ1-6

CDR3 DNA: TGTGCCAGCAGCTTAGTACAGGGAATGAAAACCGGGGAGCTGTTTTTT
CDR3 protein: CASSLVQGMKTGELFF
D gene: .
V gene: TRBV7-9
clone size: .
J gene: TRBJ2-2

CDR3 DNA: TGTGCCAGCAGCCCCCGGACAGGGCTGAACACTGAAGCTTTCTTT
CDR3 protein: CASSPRTGLNTEAFF
D gene: TRBD1
V gene: TRBV14
clone size: few
J gene: TRBJ1-1

CDR3 DNA: TGTGCCAGCACCCCCAATGGGGGCCCCAATCAGCCCCAGCATTTT
CDR3 protein: CASTPNGGPNQPQHF
D gene: .
V gene: TRBV28
clone size: few
J gene: TRBJ1-5

CDR3 DNA: TGTGCCAGCAGACAACCAGGGGGTGCTACAATGAACTACGAGCAGTACTTC
CDR3 protein: CASRQPGGATMNYEQYF
D gene: TRBD1
V gene: TRBV28
clone size: .
J gene: TRBJ2-7

CDR3 DNA: TGTGCCAGCAGTGTCTCCGGGATAACTCTCTCCTATAATTCACCCCTCCACTTT
CDR3 protein: CASSVSGITLSYNSPLHF
D gene: .
V gene: TRBV27
clone size: .
J gene: TRBJ1-6

CDR3 DNA: TGTGCCAGCAGAGCGGACAGGGTGTACACTGAAGCTTTCTTT
CDR3 protein: CASRADRVYTEAFF
D gene: TRBD1
V gene: TRBV6-1
clone size: .
J gene: TRBJ1-1

CDR3 DNA: TGTGCCAGCAGTTTTCAGTTCTCTGGGGCCAACGGCCTGACTTTC
CDR3 protein: CASSFQFSGANGLTF
D gene: .
V gene: TRBV28
clone size: .
J gene: TRBJ2-6

CDR3 DNA: TGTGCCAGCAGCTTAGGGAGCTCCACAGATACGCAGTATTTT
CDR3 protein: CASSLGSSTDTQYF
D gene: .
V gene: TRBV7-7
clone size: .
J gene: TRBJ2-3

CDR3 DNA: TGTGCCAGTAGTATGCTGAGGGATATCAACTATGGCTACACCTTC
CDR3 protein: CASSMLRDINYGYTF
D gene: .
V gene: TRBV19
clone size: .
J gene: TRBJ1-2

CDR3 DNA: TGCGCCAGCAGCTTAATGACTGACACCGGGGAGCTGTTTTTT
CDR3 protein: CASSLMTDTGELFF
D gene: .
V gene: TRBV5-1
clone size: .
J gene: TRBJ2-2

CDR3 DNA: TGTGCCAGCAGCCTTGAGAGCTCTGGGGCCAACGTCCTGACTTTC
CDR3 protein: CASSLESSGANVLTF
D gene: .
V gene: TRBV11-1
clone size: .
J gene: TRBJ2-6

CDR3 DNA: TGTGCCAGCAGCTTCCTCCCAGCGGGAAGACACTACAATGAGCAGTTCTTC
CDR3 protein: CASSFLPAGRHYNEQFF
D gene: TRBD2
V gene: TRBV11-3
clone size: .
J gene: TRBJ2-1

CDR3 DNA: TGCAGCGTTGGAGACCAGGGAGGCTACACCTTC
CDR3 protein: CSVGDQGGYTF
D gene: .
V gene: TRBV29-1
clone size: once
J gene: TRBJ1-2

CDR3 DNA: TGTGCCAGCAGCTTACCGTCGGGGGTTTACGAGCAGTACTTC
CDR3 protein: CASSLPSGVYEQYF
D gene: .
V gene: TRBV11-1
clone size: .
J gene: TRBJ2-7

CDR3 DNA: TGTGCCAGCAGCCAAGCACAGGGGTCGACTCAGCCCCAGCATTTT
CDR3 protein: CASSQAQGSTQPQHF
D gene: TRBD1
V gene: TRBV4-2
clone size: .
J gene: TRBJ1-5

CDR3 DNA: TGTGCCAGCAGCGGTCGGGGGGGCCTTGCAGATACGCAGTATTTT
CDR3 protein: CASSGRGGLADTQYF
D gene: TRBD2
V gene: TRBV9
clone size: .
J gene: TRBJ2-3

CDR3 DNA: TGCGCCAGCAGCTTGGAACAGGGAGGAAACACCATATATTTT
CDR3 protein: CASSLEQGGNTIYF
D gene: .
V gene: TRBV5-1
clone size: .
J gene: TRBJ1-3

CDR3 DNA: TGTGCCAGCAGCTCCTGGGGGGACGTGGCTTTCTTT
CDR3 protein: CASSSWGDVAFF
D gene: .
V gene: TRBV27
clone size: once
J gene: TRBJ1-1

CDR3 DNA: TGTGCCTGGAGTGTCTACGGGGGGCAGGGCTACACCTTC
CDR3 protein: CAWSVYGGQGYTF
D gene: .
V gene: TRBV30
clone size: .
J gene: TRBJ1-2

CDR3 DNA: TGTGCCAGCGGACAGGGAGTTGGGCCCTACGAGCAGTACTTC
CDR3 protein: CASGQGVGPYEQYF
D gene: TRBD1
V gene: TRBV6-5
clone size: .
J gene: TRBJ2-7

CDR3 DNA: TGTGCCAGCAGTTCTAGTGCGGGGGGGCAGAATGAGCAGTTCTTC
CDR3 protein: CASSSSAGGQNEQFF
D gene: TRBD2
V gene: TRBV28
clone size: .
J gene: TRBJ2-1

CDR3 DNA: TGTGCCAGCACCGGGACACCCCGGGCTAAGCAGTTCTTC
CDR3 protein: CASTGTPRAKQFF
D gene: .
V gene: TRBV6-5
clone size: .
J gene: TRBJ2-1

CDR3 DNA: TGTGCCAGCTCAAAGACAGGGGGCTCCAGCTCTGGCTACACCTTC
CDR3 protein: CASSKTGGSSSGYTF
D gene: TRBD1
V gene: TRBV18
clone size: .
J gene: TRBJ1-2

CDR3 DNA: TGCGCCAGCAGCACGGGGGACAGGAACACTGAAGCTTTCTTT
CDR3 protein: CASSTGDRNTEAFF
D gene: TRBD1
V gene: TRBV5-1
clone size: .
J gene: TRBJ1-1

CDR3 DNA: TGTGCCAGCAGCCGCCGAGCCGGGGAGCTGTTTTTT
CDR3 protein: CASSRRAGELFF
D gene: .
V gene: TRBV11-1
clone size: .
J gene: TRBJ2-2

CDR3 DNA: TGTGCCAGCAGTACCCCACGTAATCTCGACAGGAAAGTCTACAATGAGCAGTTCTTC
CDR3 protein: CASSTPRNLDRKVYNEQFF
D gene: .
V gene: TRBV2
clone size: .
J gene: TRBJ2-1

CDR3 DNA: TGTGCCAGCAGCTTAGGGGGACTAGCGGGGGGCGTCAAGTACTTC
CDR3 protein: CASSLGGLAGGVKYF
D gene: TRBD2
V gene: TRBV7-2
clone size: .
J gene: TRBJ2-7

CDR3 DNA: TGTGCCAGCAGCCAGATGGGGGCAGGACAGCCCCAGCATTTT
CDR3 protein: CASSQMGAGQPQHF
D gene: .
V gene: TRBV7-6
clone size: few
J gene: TRBJ1-5

CDR3 DNA: TGTGCCATCAGTGAGCCGGGACTAGCGGGACCTTTTAATGAGCAGTTCTTC
CDR3 protein: CAISEPGLAGPFNEQFF
D gene: TRBD2
V gene: TRBV10-3
clone size: .
J gene: TRBJ2-1

CDR3 DNA: TGTGCCAGCCGGACTAGCGGGAGCGCCGGGGAGCTGTTTTTT
CDR3 protein: CASRTSGSAGELFF
D gene: TRBD2
V gene: TRBV7-3
clone size: .
J gene: TRBJ2-2

CDR3 DNA: TGTGCCAGCAGCACCCGGGGAAATTCACCCCTCCACTTT
CDR3 protein: CASSTRGNSPLHF
D gene: .
V gene: TRBV14
clone size: .
J gene: TRBJ1-6

CDR3 DNA: TGTGCCAGCAGCTTGGGTGGGGGACAGAGCTCTTACGAGCAGTACTTC
CDR3 protein: CASSLGGGQSSYEQYF
D gene: TRBD1
V gene: TRBV5-4
clone size: .
J gene: TRBJ2-7

CDR3 DNA: TGTGCCACCGGGACAGACTCAAACACCGGGGAGCTGTTTTTT
CDR3 protein: CATGTDSNTGELFF
D gene: TRBD1
V gene: TRBV10-3
clone size: .
J gene: TRBJ2-2

CDR3 DNA: TGTGCCAGCAGGGCTAGCACAGATACGCAGTATTTT
CDR3 protein: CASRASTDTQYF
D gene: .
V gene: TRBV6-1
clone size: once
J gene: TRBJ2-3

CDR3 DNA: TGCGCCAGCAGCCAAGTTCGAGCGGGAGGGCCGAGTGAGCAGTTCTTC
CDR3 protein: CASSQVRAGGPSEQFF
D gene: TRBD2
V gene: TRBV4-3
clone size: .
J gene: TRBJ2-1

CDR3 DNA: TGTGCCAGCAGCGGGACAGGGAGGGGTGAAAAACTGTTTTTT
CDR3 protein: CASSGTGRGEKLFF
D gene: TRBD1
V gene: TRBV13
clone size: .
J gene: TRBJ1-4

CDR3 DNA: TGCGCCAGCAGCCAAGACCCCTGGCCCCTCTATGGCTACACCTTC
CDR3 protein: CASSQDPWPLYGYTF
D gene: .
V gene: TRBV4-3
clone size: .
J gene: TRBJ1-2

CDR3 DNA: TGTGCCAGCGGGGACAGGGGCCCAACCACCATATATTTT
CDR3 protein: CASGDRGPTTIYF
D gene: TRBD1
V gene: TRBV2
clone size: .
J gene: TRBJ1-3

CDR3 DNA: TGTGCCAGCAGCTTAGAGGGGACAGGGAACTATGGCTACACCTTC
CDR3 protein: CASSLEGTGNYGYTF
D gene: TRBD1
V gene: TRBV11-3
clone size: .
J gene: TRBJ1-2

CDR3 DNA: TGCAGCGTTTTGAGGCCCACTAACTATGGCTACACCTTC
CDR3 protein: CSVLRPTNYGYTF
D gene: .
V gene: TRBV29-1
clone size: once
J gene: TRBJ1-2

CDR3 DNA: TGTGCCAGCAGTCCTAGAGGACAGGGAACCTATGGCTACACCTTC
CDR3 protein: CASSPRGQGTYGYTF
D gene: TRBD1
V gene: TRBV27
clone size: .
J gene: TRBJ1-2

CDR3 DNA: TGTGCCAGCAGCCGCCGGGACAGGGGCACAGATACGCAGTATTTT
CDR3 protein: CASSRRDRGTDTQYF
D gene: TRBD1
V gene: TRBV4-2
clone size: .
J gene: TRBJ2-3

CDR3 DNA: TGCGCCAGCAGCTCGGACCAGGGGGCACGTGGCTACACCTTC
CDR3 protein: CASSSDQGARGYTF
D gene: TRBD1
V gene: TRBV5-1
clone size: .
J gene: TRBJ1-2

CDR3 DNA: TGTGCCAGCAGCTTAAGGGGAAACTATGGCTACACCTTC
CDR3 protein: CASSLRGNYGYTF
D gene: .
V gene: TRBV7-2
clone size: .
J gene: TRBJ1-2

CDR3 DNA: TGCGCCAGCAGCTTTGGCGGGGGCCGCCGAGGTGCGGATACGCAGTATTTT
CDR3 protein: CASSFGGGRRGADTQYF
D gene: .
V gene: TRBV5-1
clone size: .
J gene: TRBJ2-3

CDR3 DNA: TGTGCCAGCAGCCCAAGGGACAGGGGTCTGGGCACTGAAGCCTTCTTT
CDR3 protein: CASSPRDRGLGTEAFF
D gene: TRBD1
V gene: TRBV13
clone size: .
J gene: TRBJ1-1